This T cell receptor (beta chain) was recorded in a study of cytomegalovirus exposure and HLA in healthy donors. Looking at the study overall: A prior study identified roughly 110 million unique TCR beta sequences from 150 million to 200 million T cells.

V lost 9 bases, J lost 0 bases, and 4 bases stayed unmatched. This CDR3 is 13 amino acids long. Germline CDR1 and CDR2: MNHNS and SASEGT. The PCR used 60 Vbeta and 13 Jbeta primers. The protocol was immunoSEQ multiplex PCR, while the TCRdb copy is restricted to in-frame clones and leaves out a portion. This repertoire shows 100,000 to 150,000 clones, approximately 17% found once; its top ten account for about 3%. Sequencing used PBMCs. The origin of this receptor is a female donor in good health and CMV-seropositive. The V and J genes are TRBV6-1 and TRBJ2-7, with 8 bases fitting TRBD1. The CDR3 sequence: CASRQGSSYEQYF. In DNA form, the CDR3 reads TGTGCCAGTAGACAGGGGAGCTCCTACGAGCAGTACTTC.